The 5 T cell receptor beta chains reported below all come from one sample, sequenced in a study of human T cells and chemical hapten exposure. TCRdb reprocessed the RACE reads with MiXCR, giving one entry per CDR3 protein. Of some 200,000 distinct CDR3 sequences in the sample, 20% to 25% were seen once. Time point defined: patch test 1, 2 weeks after DPC sensitization. Indicated treatment: therapeutic diphenylcyclopropenone sensitization with weekly scalp DPC. Source: whole blood, taken in connection with sensitization to the hapten diphenylcyclopropenone (DPC). These receptors were obtained from a woman aged 45-59 years with alopecia areata. Some clones in this sample may be carry-over from other donors' samples.

The chain carries TRBV15 and TRBJ2-1; 7 nucleotides match TRBD2. Germline CDR1 LNHNV, CDR2 YYDKDF (reference sequence). CDR3 length: 16 residues. V was clipped by 1 base and J by 6 bases; unmatched bases: 9. This chain's CDR3 is CATSRAAPGGSNEQFF. The CDR3 coding sequence is TGTGCCACCAGCAGAGCCGCCCCGGGCGGGAGCAATGAGCAGTTCTTC.

In this sample, this clonotype turned up a few times. This chain connects TRBV6-5 to TRBJ2-1; D might be TRBD2 (6 bases). The CDR3 runs 15 residues. Between the trimmed V and J ends, which lost 2 bases and 3 bases, there was a span of 11 bases. CDR1 and CDR2 from the germline V gene are MNHEY and SVGAGI. The CDR3 is CASSYASDYYNEQFF. DNA for the CDR3: TGTGCCAGCAGTTACGCTAGCGACTACTACAATGAGCAGTTCTTC.

The chain employs TRBV6-6 and TRBJ2-3; 9 nucleotides agree with TRBD2. Germline trimming cut 6 bases from V and 1 base from J; bases unmatched to any gene: 5. CDR3 length: 15 amino acids. In germline, CDR1 is MNHNY, CDR2 SVGAGI (reference sequence). CDR3 DNA sequence: TGTGCCAGCAGCCTCAAGCGGGAGGGCACAGATACGCAGTATTTT. Amino acids: CASSLKREGTDTQYF.

CDR3 in amino acids: CASSPGQGVTEAFF. CDR3 in DNA: TGTGCCAGCAGCCCGGGACAGGGGGTCACTGAAGCTTTCTTT. This chain joins TRBV6-1 and TRBJ1-1; TRBD1 agrees at 11 bases. CDR1 is MNHNS and CDR2 is SASEGT in the germline V gene. V shed 6 bases and J 4 bases; nucleotides not matched to a gene: 4. The CDR3 has 14 residues.

The gene calls are TRBV27 and TRBJ1-2; 9 positions match TRBD1. The germline CDR1 and CDR2 sequences are MNHEY and SMNVEV (reference sequence). The CDR3 spans 12 residues. Losses at the gene ends were 3 bases for V and 14 bases for J; bases not matched to a gene: 7. DNA for the CDR3: TGTGCCAGCAGTTTCCTGGGACAGGGAAGGACCTTC. Amino acids: CASSFLGQGRTF.